Here is one T cell receptor beta chain with its context. Its antigen remains unknown. This sample is drawn from a study of cytomegalovirus exposure and HLA in healthy donors. TCRdb's copy holds only in-frame clones and misses some; the assay was immunoSEQ multiplex PCR. The sample lists 130,000 to 150,000 clones, 85% to 90% seen once, with just under 8% in the top ten. Study outcomes and limitations: Rarity marked most TCR sequences, yet some public TCRs occurred in many donors. A list of roughly 180 TCR beta chains associated with cytomegalovirus was given.

J was trimmed by 9 bases and V by 7 bases; bases with no gene match: 4. Germline CDR1 is SQVTM and CDR2 is ANQGSEA. The CDR3 is made up of 12 amino acids. The sample was PBMCs. The TCR originated in a woman between 18 and 30 years old in good health and CMV-seropositive. The chain recombines TRBV29-1 with TRBJ2-1; 12 bases align to TRBD1. CDR3 in DNA: TGCAGCGCCGGGACAGGGGGCGGTGAGCAGTTCTTC. Translating gives CSAGTGGGEQFF.